This T cell receptor (beta chain) was retrieved from a study of neurological immune-mediated disorders. Ten or more counts support this clonotype. Its antigen is not known. One entry per CDR3 protein, called by TCRdb with MiXCR from the 5' RACE reads. Of tens of thousands of distinct CDR3 sequences in the sample, about 2.5% are singletons; the top ten hold less than 3.5%. General study points: According to phylogenetic grouping, one related-CDR3 cluster, a possible signature, contained the repertoires of 18 of 34 multiple sclerosis patients.

Trimming stripped 4 bases from V and 5 bases from J, with 20 bases between. CDR1 ENHRY and CDR2 SYGVKD come from the germline V gene. The CDR3 is 16 residues long. V is TRBV10-3 and J is TRBJ2-5; D possibly corresponds to TRBD1 (7 bases). The sample taken for sequencing was PBMCs. The sequence was obtained from a man in his fifties with multiple sclerosis. The CDR3 spells CAISVGSGQAGETQYF. The CDR3 nucleotides read TGTGCCATCAGTGTTGGGAGTGGACAGGCGGGGGAGACCCAGTACTTC.